This TCR beta chain was obtained from a study of blood T cell repertoires in COVID-19. Study summary: COVID-19 samples from acute and convalescent phases originated in the United States, Italy and Spain.

CDR1 MGHRA and CDR2 YSYEKL come from the germline V gene. Trimming took off 0 bases at V and 8 bases at J, with 10 bases between the two ends. This CDR3 region has 13 residues. Authors' data handling: Using reference gene primer amplification, nucleated cell counts were estimated. Profiled with immunoSEQ multiplex PCR; TCRdb holds only in-frame clones, not every one. V and J calls and clone size are given by that table; D and trimming were obtained from the DNA. The table includes about 370,000 clones, over 75% detected once. Study members were between roughly 18 and 89 years old and lived in 24 US regions. Clinical history as reported by participants underpinned cohort assignment.

The chain recombines TRBV4-1 with TRBJ1-2; D not certain. The receptor was derived from a man between 18 and 35 years old who had recovered from COVID-19. Sequencing was done on a sample of PBMCs or T cells enriched from blood (not recorded which). The CDR3 DNA is TGCGCCAGCAGCCAAGATCTGATCCGGGGCTACACCTTC. This translates into CASSQDLIRGYTF.